This TCR beta chain originates from a study of T cells in Graves' hyperthyroidism and ophthalmopathy (dated by TCRdb to between 2018 and 2020). For the wider study: Peripheral blood samples were taken at the time of initial diagnosis, prior to any treatment. TCR V-J signatures able to tell the groups apart were searched for in a discovery cohort of 95 to 100 patients, of whom around 43 had Graves' ophthalmopathy and about 55 had stable Graves' hyperthyroidism. Whether ophthalmopathy could be predicted prospectively was tested in an independent validation cohort made up of 18 hyperthyroidism patients plus 17 patients who later progressed to ophthalmopathy. The 95 to 100 discovery patients were randomly split 7:3 into training and test sets. In addition, the study compared T-cell repertoires in thyroid tissue and in blood from several Graves' hyperthyroidism patients. After sampling, hyperthyroidism patients received methimazole starting at 30 mg daily, and ophthalmopathy patients received high-dose intravenous methylprednisolone. TCR Vbeta CDR3 sequencing of fewer than 150 peripheral blood samples (over 40 ophthalmopathy, about 74 hyperthyroidism and 17 progressor patients) is reported in the paper.

The TCR beta CDR3 regions were amplified from RNA transcripts. The TCR CDR3 was subjected to a first round of RT-PCR using the HTBI primer set and the Qiagen OneStep RT-PCR kit. Libraries were constructed in a second round of multiplex PCR, after which size selection and purification were carried out. Libraries were sequenced paired-end with 100 bp reads on an Illumina HiSeq2000. In the source study's methods: SOAPnuke was used to process the raw data, with reads discarded if the reads contained adapters or uncalled bases, had a mean Phred below 15, or lacked an exact constant-primer or identifier match. High-quality paired reads were merged with COPE v1.2.5, and unique nucleotide sequences were defined as clonotypes. MiTCR v1.1 was used to align the clonotypes against IMGT TRBV, TRBD and TRBJ reference segments. Analysis was restricted to V-J combinations with a frequency above 0.0001, which covered approximately 99% of repertoires. The TCS score was defined as the ratio of F50 (clonal expansion) to E x V (chaos), calculated using BLOSUM62-based TCRdist between CDR3 peptides within each V-J. Welch's t-statistics and random forest reduced 514 V-J features to roughly 13, which were used in a naive Bayes classifier (R e1071). In TCRdb, the public reads were trimmed at Q25 with fastp and aligned with MiXCR, with productive beta chains retained. Rows with a matching CDR3 protein are joined into one entry that keeps the most common DNA and genes. These V and J calls originate from TCRdb's pipeline instead of the authors' own analysis. For this sample the table gives about 640,000 distinct CDR3 sequences, of which less than 25% were detected only once. The ten largest clones represent more than 30% of the sample.

Moderately to severely active disease, a Clinical Activity Score of at least 3, a NOSPECS grade of at least 4, and a duration under 3 months were present in ophthalmopathy patients. The study excluded patients with uncontrolled infections, other autoimmune diseases, pregnancy or lactation. Diagnoses were established on the basis of clinical symptoms, serum thyroxine and TRAb, thyroid ultrasound, and orbital computed tomography. PBMCs were isolated from more than 9 ml of fresh peripheral blood by Ficoll-Paque density gradient centrifugation. Total RNA was extracted with Trizol reagent, and quality was checked on an Agilent 2100 Bioanalyzer. Its CDR3 holds 14 amino acids, cysteine through phenylalanine. Left in the record is the CDR3 DNA by itself, 42 bases read in frame from the first base. Trimming removed 3 bases from V and 5 bases from J, leaving 13 bases between the germline ends. The germline V gene provides CDR1 MNHNS and CDR2 SASEGT.

This clonotype has just a few counts. Its antigen is still unknown. It has no much larger one-base neighbor in the sample; base qualities were not kept. Overall results and qualifications from the work: In validation, the model predicted progression to ophthalmopathy a median of 6.5 months before onset, with around 70% sensitivity and about 72% specificity. A model built on a 13 V-J signature distinguished ophthalmopathy from stable hyperthyroidism, reaching over 85% sensitivity and about 81% specificity in cross-validation and 80%/75% in testing. Most expanded thyroid clonotypes (frequency above 0.001) were also detected in blood, suggesting blood repertoires may reflect thyroid immune responses. Sample size was not statistically predetermined, and investigators were not blinded to group allocation.

Sequencing input: blood. This sequence originates from a young man with Graves' ophthalmopathy. This sequence uses TRBV6-1 and TRBJ1-2; the D gene is perhaps TRBD1, on 5 matching bases. Read as DNA, the sequence is TGTGCCAGCAGTGAGACGACGGGACGGTATGGCTACACCTTC. Translation gives CASSETTGRYGYTF.